A single sample gave rise to the 2 T cell receptor beta chains below, sequenced in a study of blood T cell repertoires in COVID-19. Clones were read by immunoSEQ multiplex PCR, and TCRdb kept only the in-frame ones, dropping some. The sample contains 150,000 to 200,000 clones, around 78% of which appear only once. Sequencing was done on a sample of peripheral blood. The source is a woman aged 80 or over with active or convalescent COVID-19.

This clone was detected once. The V gene is TRBV2, the J gene TRBJ2-5; 8 bases are shared with TRBD2. CDR3 length equals 16 residues. Germline CDR1 reads SNHLY; CDR2 reads FYNNEI. J lost 2 bases, V lost 4 bases, and 9 bases had no gene match. DNA for the CDR3: TGTGCCAGCAGTGGGGCGGGGCGGGGGGCACAAGAGACCCAGTACTTC. This translates into CASSGAGRGAQETQYF. Together with reference TRBV2 and TRBJ2-5, the CDR3 gives the full variable domain: EPEVTQTPSHQVTQMGQEVILRCVPISNHLYFYWYRQILGQKVEFLVSFYNNEISEKSEIFDDQFSVERPDGSNFTLKIRSTKLEDSAMYFCASSGAGRGAQETQYFGPGTRLLVL.

This clone was counted once. V is TRBV19 and J is TRBJ2-2; TRBD1 aligns across 8 bases. This CDR3 is 16 amino acids long. Germline CDR1 is LNHDA and CDR2 is SQIVND (reference sequence). The V segment lost 6 bases and the J segment 4 bases; nucleotides outside the gene matches: 10. CDR3 nucleotide sequence: TGTGCCAGTAGCGGGAGACAGGGGTTGGGCACCGGGGAGCTGTTTTTT. Its protein is CASSGRQGLGTGELFF.